The 27 T cell receptor beta chains below all came from one sample that was sequenced in a study of Graves' ophthalmopathy and Graves' hyperthyroidism. Using RNA transcripts, the TCR beta CDR3 regions were amplified. First-round RT-PCR employed HTBI primers, with a second-round multiplex PCR after it. TCRdb reprocessed the multiplex PCR reads with MiXCR, giving one entry per CDR3 protein. The profile shows fewer than 600,000 distinct CDR3 sequences, under 15% of them singletons. Input material: blood. The receptors here all came from a woman in her thirties with Graves' ophthalmopathy.

This clonotype was seen repeatedly, ten times or more. This rearrangement joins TRBV6-5 to TRBJ2-6; D might be TRBD1 (6 bases). In germline, CDR1 is MNHEY, CDR2 SVGAGI. The CDR3 has 15 amino acids. V dropped 8 bases and J dropped 0 bases, with 11 bases sitting between them. The CDR3 DNA follows: TGTGCCAGCGGGGACACCAGCTCTGGGGCCAACGTCCTGACTTTC. Its protein is CASGDTSSGANVLTF.

This clonotype was detected many times. The CDR3 loop is CASSPEWGTVEAFF. The CDR3 DNA is TGTGCCAGCAGTCCCGAGTGGGGGACAGTTGAAGCTTTCTTT. The chain recombines TRBV12-3 or TRBV12-4 with TRBJ1-1, with 7 bases lining up with TRBD1. The CDR3 runs to 14 residues. The V segment lost 5 bases and the J segment 7 bases; nucleotides outside the gene matches: 10.

This clonotype has only one observation. The rearrangement joins TRBV4-1 to TRBJ1-1; D gene unclear. CDR3 length equals 13 residues. V gave up 2 bases and J gave up 2 bases, with 6 bases separating them. Germline-derived CDR1 and CDR2 are MGHRA and YSYEKL. Here the CDR3 reads CASSQHSNTEAFF. The CDR3, as DNA: TGCGCCAGCAGCCAACACAGCAACACTGAAGCTTTCTTT.

The table lists this clonotype with many counts. The V gene is TRBV12-3 or TRBV12-4, the J gene TRBJ1-2; D gene unclear. CDR3 size: 15 residues. V was trimmed by 5 bases and J by 4 bases, leaving 17 bases between them. CDR3 protein: CASSPLGQAFYGYTF. DNA of the CDR3: TGTGCCAGCAGTCCCCTCGGCCAGGCCTTCTATGGCTACACCTTC.

This clonotype was seen once. The rearrangement links TRBV2 to TRBJ2-5, with D perhaps being TRBD1 or TRBD2 (5 bases each). The length of the CDR3 is 14 residues. V lost 5 bases and J 3 bases, leaving 13 bases between the germline ends. Germline V lookup: CDR1 SNHLY, CDR2 FYNNEI. This CDR3 is CASSFGMGEETQYF. The CDR3 nucleotides are TGTGCCAGCAGTTTTGGTATGGGGGAAGAGACCCAGTACTTC. Complete variable domain (other parts from reference TRBV2 and TRBJ2-5): EPEVTQTPSHQVTQMGQEVILRCVPISNHLYFYWYRQILGQKVEFLVSFYNNEISEKSEIFDDQFSVERPDGSNFTLKIRSTKLEDSAMYFCASSFGMGEETQYFGPGTRLLVL.

This clonotype was recorded a few times. This may be a read error: a much more frequent sequence differs by one nucleotide. The rearrangement uses TRBV19 and TRBJ1-1; TRBD1 is a possible D gene (6 bases). This CDR3 spans 14 amino acids. The germline gives CDR1 LNHDA, CDR2 SQIVND (reference sequence). The CDR3 region has the DNA TGTGCCACCAGGATTAGGGGGATGAACACTGAAGCTTGCTTT. Translated, it gives CATRIRGMNTEACF.

This clonotype was seen ten or more times. The CDR3 protein is CASSIPGGYLMNTEAFF. The DNA of the CDR3 is TGTGCCAGTAGTATACCCGGCGGCTACCTCATGAACACTGAAGCTTTCTTT. The rearrangement uses TRBV19 and TRBJ1-1; D is ambiguous. The V gene lost 2 bases and the J gene lost 0 bases, with 16 bases spanning the gap. Germline values: CDR1 LNHDA, CDR2 SQIVND (reference sequence). The CDR3 spans 17 residues.

At least ten counts were recorded for this clonotype. V is TRBV6-5 and J is TRBJ2-7, with D unresolved. The CDR3 consists of 13 residues. Germline V gene data show CDR1 as MNHEY and CDR2 as SVGAGI. V dropped 4 bases and J dropped 7 bases, with 14 bases sitting between them. The CDR3 is CASSSTTPREQYF. DNA of the CDR3: TGTGCCAGCAGTTCTACAACTCCTAGGGAGCAGTACTTC.

This clonotype came up many times. This chain links TRBV20-1 with TRBJ2-5, with TRBD1 matching over 7 bases. The CDR3 sequence is 18 residues long. CDR1 is DFQATT, CDR2 SNEGSKA, per germline (reference sequence). V dropped 0 bases and J dropped 5; count of bases not matched to a gene: 18. The DNA for the CDR3 is TGCAGTGCTAGAGATCGGGACAGAAAGGGCCATTATTGGGAGACCCAGTACTTC. Translated: CSARDRDRKGHYWETQYF.

This clonotype was observed many times. This sequence joins TRBV6-5 and TRBJ1-1; 7 nucleotides align to TRBD1. The CDR3 extends over 15 amino acids. V dropped 7 bases and J dropped 1; count of bases not matched to a gene: 9. From germline, CDR1 is MNHEY and CDR2 SVGAGI. CDR3 loop: CASIGWTGQNTEAFF. CDR3 coding DNA: TGTGCCAGCATAGGTTGGACAGGCCAGAACACTGAAGCTTTCTTT.

This clonotype was seen repeatedly, ten times or more. The chain has TRBV12-5 and TRBJ2-7, with 7 nucleotides matching TRBD1. Germline V gene data show CDR1 as LGHNT and CDR2 as FRNRAP. The length of the CDR3 is 14 residues. The trim removed 5 bases at V and 4 bases at J, leaving 8 bases unmatched. CDR3 sequence: CASGPWDRAYEQYF. In DNA form, the CDR3 reads TGTGCTAGTGGTCCGTGGGACAGAGCATACGAGCAGTACTTC.

The table lists this clonotype with a few counts. A much larger clone differs by one base, so this may be a read error. The chain joins TRBV12-3 or TRBV12-4 to TRBJ1-1; D uncertain. This CDR3 contains 11 residues. In DNA form, the CDR3 reads TGTGCCAGCAGAGGGAGAGGTGAAGCTTGCTTT. Translated, it gives CASRGRGEACF.

There are many counts of this clonotype. V and J are TRBV28 and TRBJ1-5; 8 bases are a match to TRBD1. V lost 10 bases, J lost 2 bases, and 19 bases stayed unmatched. This CDR3 has 18 residues. Per germline, CDR1 MDHEN and CDR2 SYDVKM. The CDR3 sequence is CAISTRTGKLYGNQPQHF. In nucleotides, the CDR3 is TGTGCCATCTCTACGAGGACAGGGAAATTGTACGGCAATCAGCCCCAGCATTTT.

The CDR3 DNA sequence: TGTGCCAGCAGTGGCGGGGTAAACATGAGAATGAACACTGAAGCTTTCTTT. It codes for CASSGGVNMRMNTEAFF. The chain carries TRBV2 and TRBJ1-1; no clear D. CDR3 size: 17 residues. Germline CDR1 and CDR2: SNHLY and FYNNEI. V lost 4 bases to trimming and J lost 0 bases, with 18 bases between them.

J is TRBJ2-2 and V is TRBV5-1; TRBD1 aligns across 8 bases. Germline assignment: CDR1 SGHRS and CDR2 YFSETQ. V shed 5 bases and J 4 bases; nucleotides not matched to a gene: 10. CDR3 size: 16 residues. The CDR3 region is CASRLIGQGGTGELFF. Here the CDR3 DNA reads TGCGCCAGCAGATTGATCGGACAGGGTGGCACCGGGGAGCTGTTTTTT. The complete variable domain, with remaining parts taken from reference TRBV5-1 and TRBJ2-2, reads KAGVTQTPRYLIKTRGQQVTLSCSPISGHRSVSWYQQTPGQGLQFLFEYFSETQRNKGNFPGRFSGRQFSNSRSEMNVSTLELGDSALYLCASRLIGQGGTGELFFGEGSRLTVL.

The CDR3 bases are TGTGCCAGCAGTTACGGGGTACGGAACACTGAAGCTTTCTTT. As protein: CASSYGVRNTEAFF. This chain links TRBV6-5 with TRBJ1-1, with D unclear. Germline assignment: CDR1 MNHEY and CDR2 SVGAGI. This CDR3 has 14 residues. With 2 bases removed from V and 1 base from J, the gap between germline ends came to 8 bases.

As for this clonotype: This sequence may be a read error, since a much larger clone differs from it by one base. The rearrangement links TRBV5-1 to TRBJ2-2; D gene ambiguous. Germline V gene data show CDR1 as SGHRS and CDR2 as YFSETQ. The V end was cut by 0 bases, the J end by 7 bases, with 13 bases between. The CDR3 sequence is 15 residues long. The CDR3 nucleotides are TGCGCCAGCAGCTTGGATCTACCCTACATCGGGGAGCTGTTTTTT. Translation gives CASSLDLPYIGELFF.

Of note for this clonotype: A much more abundant neighbour one base away suggests this may be a read error. V and J are TRBV6-1 and TRBJ1-6; the D is unclear. The CDR3 loop spans 11 amino acids. The germline V gene has CDR1 MNHNS and CDR2 SASEGT. The CDR3 spells CGRVGNSALHF. In nucleotides, the CDR3 is TGCGGGAGGGTAGGGAATTCAGCCCTCCACTTT.

This clonotype was recorded at least ten times. J is TRBJ2-7 and V is TRBV5-6; 8 bases agree with TRBD2. CDR3 length equals 14 residues. CDR1 SGHDT and CDR2 YYEEEE come from the germline V gene. V shed 2 bases, J shed 5 bases, and the junction held 6 bases outside the gene matches. Here the CDR3 DNA reads TGTGCCAGCAGCTTCTACGGACTAGCCCACGAGCAGTACTTC. Its translation: CASSFYGLAHEQYF.

At least ten counts were recorded for this clonotype. The chain combines TRBV12-3 or TRBV12-4 with TRBJ1-2; 9 bases map to TRBD1. The CDR3 has 13 residues. V gave up 6 bases and J gave up 8 bases; unmatched junction bases: 7. CDR3 protein: CASRLDRGGGYTF. The CDR3 DNA sequence: TGTGCCAGCAGATTGGACAGGGGTGGCGGCTACACCTTC.

This clonotype was counted many times. The chain uses TRBV6-5 and TRBJ1-1, with no clear D. Trimming removed 2 bases at V and 4 bases at J, with 14 bases between. Germline V gene lookup returns CDR1 MNHEY and CDR2 SVGAGI. The CDR3 has 15 residues. CDR3 coding DNA: TGTGCCAGCAGTTACGCTAGGGAGTGGGGCACTGAAGCTTTCTTT. This codes for CASSYAREWGTEAFF.

This sequence joins TRBV25-1 and TRBJ2-2; TRBD2 aligns across 11 bases. Per germline, CDR1 MGHDK and CDR2 SYGVNS. CDR3 length: 19 residues. Trimming cost V 1 base and J 3 bases; bases outside gene matches: 10. In DNA, the CDR3 is TGTGCCAGCAGTGAATTTCGAGGATCTAGCGGGAGGCACACCGGGGAGCTGTTTTTT. This sequence encodes CASSEFRGSSGRHTGELFF. The entire variable domain, with the rest obtained from reference TRBV25-1 and TRBJ2-2, is as follows: EADIYQTPRYLVIGTGKKITLECSQTMGHDKMYWYQQDPGMELHLIHYSYGVNSTEKGDLSSESTVSRIRTEHFPLTLESARPSHTSQYLCASSEFRGSSGRHTGELFFGEGSRLTVL.

The chain combines TRBV28 with TRBJ2-7, with TRBD1 matching 7 bases. Germline CDR1 is MDHEN and CDR2 is SYDVKM. The CDR3 runs 12 residues. The J segment lost 5 bases and the V segment lost 7 bases, leaving 5 bases of the junction unmatched. The CDR3 nucleotides are TGTGCCAGCAAGACAGGGACGCACGAGCAGTACTTC. Translation: CASKTGTHEQYF.

This clonotype was observed at least ten times. The chain links TRBV27 to TRBJ1-5; TRBD1 matches at 9 bases. The CDR3 runs 16 residues. The V and J ends lost 5 bases and 3 bases, in that order; junction bases with no gene match: 8. CDR1 is MNHEY and CDR2 is SMNVEV in the germline V gene (reference sequence). The CDR3 DNA follows: TGTGCCAGCAGTGCGGCCGGGACAGGGTCCAATCAGCCCCAGCATTTT. Translation gives CASSAAGTGSNQPQHF.

The chain has TRBV11-2 and TRBJ1-5; 8 positions agree with TRBD1. Trimming cost V 5 bases and J 3 bases; bases outside gene matches: 9. Per germline, CDR1 SGHAT and CDR2 FQNNGV. The CDR3 has 16 residues. The DNA for the CDR3 is TGTGCCAGCAGCGACCCCACAGGGGGTATCAATCAGCCCCAGCATTTT. Translated, it gives CASSDPTGGINQPQHF.

This clonotype showed up just a few times. This chain connects TRBV7-9 to TRBJ1-6; tentative D call: TRBD1 (5 bases). CDR3 length: 15 amino acids. The V and J ends lost 4 bases and 7 bases respectively, with 14 bases between them. Germline V lookup: CDR1 SEHNR, CDR2 FQNEAQ (reference sequence). DNA for the CDR3: TGTGCCAGCAGCTCCTCGGGGGACTGGAATTCACCCCTCCACTTT. Amino acids: CASSSSGDWNSPLHF.

This clonotype appeared many times. This chain uses TRBV5-1 with TRBJ2-5; D not resolved. The germline gives CDR1 SGHRS, CDR2 YFSETQ. Trimming left V 0 bases short and J 1 base short, with 7 bases between. The CDR3 is 14 residues long. DNA of the CDR3: TGCGCCAGCAGCTTGGCTGACTTCCAAGAGACCCAGTACTTC. Its translation is CASSLADFQETQYF.